This TCR beta chain emerged from a study of identical twins. General study results and limits: Surplus twin overlap in beta out-of-frame sequences was less pronounced. Fewer insertions marked abundant cord blood beta clonotypes; young adult naive trended weakly, memory not at all.

Addition of a universal primer site occurred through template switching, and cDNA carried unique molecular identifiers. Using its own MiXCR run on the 5' RACE reads, TCRdb lists one record per CDR3 protein. The sample shows 1.5 million to 2 million distinct CDR3 sequences, about 31% of them seen only once. Germline V gives CDR1 DFQATT, CDR2 SNEGSKA (reference sequence). The V gene lost 2 bases and the J gene lost 9 bases, with 14 bases spanning the gap. CDR3 size: 12 residues. This clonotype was detected only a few times. The antigen is undetermined. The sequenced material came from cord blood. This receptor was obtained from a newborn girl in good health. J is TRBJ2-7 and V is TRBV20-1, with unresolved D. The CDR3 DNA is TGCAGTGCTAGAACCCTAGAGCCAGTGCAGTACTTC. Amino acids: CSARTLEPVQYF.